These T cell receptor beta chains were read from a single sample in a study of T-cell memory formation after mild COVID-19. MiXCR, run by TCRdb on the 5' RACE reads, gives a single entry per CDR3 protein. The table lists about half a million distinct CDR3 sequences, over 15% of them singletons. The sequencing sample was made of PBMCs or a T cell subset sorted from them (not recorded which). The receptors were sampled from an adult woman who had mild COVID-19 (a few samples of this study predate the infection). Cell type and time point are not known. The CDR3 runs from the conserved cysteine through the conserved F or W. D genes are given only for firm matches. Only part of the rows carry a size: once, few, many, or a class if the clone is expanded.

j_gene: TRBJ2-7
abundance: many
d_gene: .
v_gene: TRBV12-3/TRBV12-4
CDR3nt: TGTGCCAGCGTGTCCGAGGCAGACCTCTACTACGAGCAGTACTTC
CDR3aa: CASVSEADLYYEQYF

j_gene: TRBJ2-1
abundance: .
d_gene: .
v_gene: TRBV12-3/TRBV12-4
CDR3nt: TGTGCCAGCAGTGTCCTCGGGCGGCATGAGCAGTTCTTC
CDR3aa: CASSVLGRHEQFF

j_gene: TRBJ2-2
abundance: .
d_gene: .
v_gene: TRBV6-1
CDR3nt: TGTGCCAGCAGTGAAGAACAGGGATCCCCCGGGGAGCTGTTTTTT
CDR3aa: CASSEEQGSPGELFF

j_gene: TRBJ2-7
abundance: .
d_gene: TRBD1
v_gene: TRBV6-1
CDR3nt: TGTGCCAGCAGTGTGGACAGGGTGTCCCCCTACGAGCAGTACTTC
CDR3aa: CASSVDRVSPYEQYF

j_gene: TRBJ2-2
abundance: .
d_gene: .
v_gene: TRBV20-1
CDR3nt: TGCAGTGCTAGAGGCCGGTCGAACACCGGGGAGCTGTTTTTT
CDR3aa: CSARGRSNTGELFF

j_gene: TRBJ1-1
abundance: .
d_gene: .
v_gene: TRBV20-1
CDR3nt: TGCAGTGCTAGTGGGTCAGGGTTTAAAAACACTGAAGCTTTCTTT
CDR3aa: CSASGSGFKNTEAFF

j_gene: TRBJ2-1
abundance: .
d_gene: TRBD2
v_gene: TRBV6-2/TRBV6-3
CDR3nt: TGTGCCAGCAGCCTAACAAGCGGGGGGAAGGTCATTGAGCAGTTCTTC
CDR3aa: CASSLTSGGKVIEQFF

j_gene: TRBJ2-7
abundance: .
d_gene: .
v_gene: TRBV14
CDR3nt: TGTGCCAGCAGCCACTTAGGTGCGTCGGAACACTCCTACGAGCAGTACTTC
CDR3aa: CASSHLGASEHSYEQYF

j_gene: TRBJ1-1
abundance: few
d_gene: .
v_gene: TRBV29-1
CDR3nt: TGCAGCGTTGTGGGGGACAAAAACACTGAAGCTTTCTTT
CDR3aa: CSVVGDKNTEAFF

j_gene: TRBJ2-7
abundance: .
d_gene: .
v_gene: TRBV12-3/TRBV12-4
CDR3nt: TGTGCCAGCAGGGGCCGGGAGTACGAGCAGTACTTC
CDR3aa: CASRGREYEQYF

j_gene: TRBJ2-1
abundance: .
d_gene: TRBD2
v_gene: TRBV4-2
CDR3nt: TGTGCCAGCAGCCAAGACGGGAGGGCCGGCAATGAGCAGTTCTTC
CDR3aa: CASSQDGRAGNEQFF

j_gene: TRBJ1-1
abundance: .
d_gene: .
v_gene: TRBV4-1
CDR3nt: TGCGCCAGCAGCCAAACAAGGTGGAACACTGAAGCTTTCTTT
CDR3aa: CASSQTRWNTEAFF

j_gene: TRBJ2-3
abundance: few
d_gene: .
v_gene: TRBV4-1
CDR3nt: TGCGCCAGCAGCCAAGTTTCAACAGATACGCAGTATTTT
CDR3aa: CASSQVSTDTQYF

j_gene: TRBJ2-1
abundance: .
d_gene: TRBD2
v_gene: TRBV27
CDR3nt: TGTGCCAGCAGTGACGGGACTACCGGACTGAATGAGCAGTTCTTC
CDR3aa: CASSDGTTGLNEQFF

j_gene: TRBJ1-1
abundance: .
d_gene: .
v_gene: TRBV29-1
CDR3nt: TGCAGCCCTTACAGGGAAGCTTTCTTT
CDR3aa: CSPYREAFF

j_gene: TRBJ2-3
abundance: few
d_gene: .
v_gene: TRBV20-1
CDR3nt: TGCAGTGCTAGAGATCGCAGGCGGCCCACAGATACGCAGTATTTT
CDR3aa: CSARDRRRPTDTQYF

j_gene: TRBJ2-7
abundance: .
d_gene: TRBD2
v_gene: TRBV5-1
CDR3nt: TGCGCCAGCAGGATGACTAGCGGCTACGAGCAGTACTTC
CDR3aa: CASRMTSGYEQYF